A single sample is the source of the 23 T cell receptor beta chains below, sequenced in a study of control samples from healthy donors and cancer patients. Using immunoSEQ multiplex PCR, the repertoire was profiled, and TCRdb retains in-frame clones only, with some absent. The specimen's table records about 210,000 clones. Sequenced sample: blood. The receptor source for this set is a woman aged 25-40 years in good health.

The V gene is TRBV7-7, the J gene TRBJ1-5; possible D gene TRBD1, 5 bases. The CDR3 consists of 12 residues. Germline CDR1 and CDR2: SSHAT and FNYEAQ (reference sequence). Written as DNA, the CDR3 is TGTGCTACCGGCCAGGGAAATCAGCCCCAGCATTTT. As protein: CATGQGNQPQHF. Variable domain in full (rest from reference TRBV7-7 and TRBJ1-5): GAGVSQSPRYKVTKRGQDVTLRCDPISSHATLYWYQQALGQGPEFLTYFNYEAQPDKSGLPSDRFSAERPEGSISTLTIQRTEQRDSAMYRCATGQGNQPQHFGDGTRLSIL.

The chain employs TRBV7-9 and TRBJ1-5; D remains ambiguous. This CDR3 spans 13 amino acids. Trimming left V 1 base short and J 6 bases short, with 7 bases between. Germline CDR1 SEHNR, CDR2 FQNEAQ (reference sequence). CDR3 bases: TGTGCCAGCAGCTTAGGAGAACTTCAGCCCCAGCATTTT. This translates into CASSLGELQPQHF.

This chain uses TRBV28 with TRBJ2-5; D is perhaps TRBD1 (6 bases). The CDR3 is 14 residues long. In germline, CDR1 is MDHEN, CDR2 SYDVKM. Trimming cost V 5 bases and J 5 bases, with 15 bases left between them. DNA for the CDR3: TGTGCCAGCAGTACGCCAGGGGCATTTGAGACCCAGTACTTC. Translation gives CASSTPGAFETQYF. Using reference TRBV28 and TRBJ2-5 for the parts outside the CDR3, the full variable domain is DVKVTQSSRYLVKRTGEKVFLECVQDMDHENMFWYRQDPGLGLRLIYFSYDVKMKEKGDIPEGYSVSREKKERFSLILESASTNQTSMYLCASSTPGAFETQYFGPGTRLLVL.

J is TRBJ1-1 and V is TRBV20-1, with a weak D call TRBD1 (6 bases). The CDR3 totals 11 residues. CDR1 and CDR2 (germline): DFQATT, SNEGSKA (reference sequence). Between the trimmed V and J ends, which lost 5 bases and 4 bases, there was a span of 8 bases. CDR3 region: CSAYRVTEAFF. The CDR3, as DNA: TGCAGTGCTTACAGGGTCACTGAAGCTTTCTTT.

This chain links TRBV12-3 or TRBV12-4 with TRBJ2-7; D gene uncertain. V gave up 5 bases and J gave up 3 bases, with 11 bases separating them. The CDR3 extends over 13 amino acids. As DNA, the CDR3 is TGTGCCAGCAGTCCAGGTCTTCTCTACGAGCAGTACTTC. Protein: CASSPGLLYEQYF.

V is TRBV30 and J is TRBJ2-3; D is ambiguous. The germline V gene has CDR1 GTSNPN and CDR2 SVGIG (reference sequence). V was shortened by 0 bases and J by 2 bases, with 6 bases between the two germline ends. This CDR3 region has 13 residues. The CDR3 DNA reads as TGTGCCTGGAGTGTAGACTCCACAGATACGCAGTATTTT. This gives the protein CAWSVDSTDTQYF.

This chain joins TRBV5-1 and TRBJ2-3; unclear D gene. Germline V gene sequence: CDR1 SGHRS, CDR2 YFSETQ. With 4 bases removed from V and 5 bases from J, the gap between germline ends came to 2 bases. There are 10 residues in the CDR3. The CDR3, as DNA: TGCGCCAGCAGCGGAGATACGCAGTATTTT. Encoded protein: CASSGDTQYF.

The rearrangement joins TRBV12-3 or TRBV12-4 to TRBJ1-1; 7 bases match TRBD1. The CDR3 runs to 12 residues. The trim removed 5 bases at V and 8 bases at J, leaving 5 bases unmatched. The CDR3 nucleotides read TGTGCCAGCAGTAAAGGGGACAGAGAAGCTTTCTTT. This gives the protein CASSKGDREAFF.

The CDR3 coding sequence is TGCGCCAGCAGCCAAGACGCCCGCACAGATACGCAGTATTTT. Protein sequence: CASSQDARTDTQYF. The gene calls are TRBV4-1 and TRBJ2-3; D gene unclear. Trimming cost V 0 bases and J 1 base, with 5 bases left between them. The V gene's germline CDR1 is MGHRA and CDR2 YSYEKL. There are 14 residues in the CDR3.

This rearrangement joins TRBV4-2 to TRBJ1-5; D gene uncertain. This CDR3 comprises 17 residues. Germline CDR1 and CDR2: LGHNA and YNFKEQ. Deletions cut 0 bases from V and 4 bases from J, with 16 bases between. CDR3: CASSQDPRAWPNQPQHF. In nucleotides, the CDR3 is TGTGCCAGCAGCCAAGATCCCCGGGCGTGGCCAAATCAGCCCCAGCATTTT.

This chain links TRBV6-2 or TRBV6-3 with TRBJ2-2; D ambiguous. The CDR3 totals 13 residues. CDR1 MNHEY and CDR2 SVGEGT come from the germline V gene. The V end lost 2 bases, the J end lost 5 bases, and 6 bases lay between the germline ends. The CDR3: CASSYVLTGELFF. The DNA for the CDR3 is TGTGCCAGCAGTTACGTGTTAACCGGGGAGCTGTTTTTT.

The V gene is TRBV9, the J gene TRBJ1-4, with TRBD1 as a possible D gene (6 bases). Germline CDR1 reads SGDLS; CDR2 reads YYNGEE. The CDR3 runs 14 residues. V was pared by 3 bases and J by 8 bases, with 14 bases between. CDR3 in amino acids: CASSGGVGGEKLFF. The CDR3 coding sequence is TGTGCCAGCAGCGGAGGGGTTGGGGGCGAAAAACTGTTTTTT.

The chain employs TRBV5-6 and TRBJ1-2; D not certain. Germline V gene sequence: CDR1 SGHDT, CDR2 YYEEEE. Trimming shortened V by 6 bases and J by 8 bases, and 11 bases separated the two germline ends. The CDR3 loop spans 11 amino acids. The CDR3 DNA is TGTGCCAGCACCTCTATGGGGGGCTACACCTTC. Residues: CASTSMGGYTF.

The chain has TRBV6-1 and TRBJ1-4, with a possible D match to TRBD1 (5 bases). V lost 0 bases and J lost 4, with 9 bases in between. Looked up from germline, CDR1 is MNHNS and CDR2 is SASEGT. The CDR3 runs to 15 residues. In DNA form, the CDR3 reads TGTGCCAGCAGTGAAGCGCCGGGGGATAATGAAAAACTGTTTTTT. Translated, it gives CASSEAPGDNEKLFF.

The chain joins TRBV7-2 to TRBJ1-3; 7 nucleotides match TRBD1. The CDR3 totals 13 residues. The V gene's germline CDR1 is SGHTA and CDR2 FQGNSA. V shed 8 bases and J 3 bases; nucleotides not matched to a gene: 4. The CDR3 region is CASEGAFGNTIYF. The CDR3 nucleotides are TGTGCCAGCGAGGGGGCTTTTGGAAACACCATATATTTT.

This rearrangement joins TRBV3-1 (or the pseudogene TRBV3-2) to TRBJ2-4; D ambiguous. The CDR3 has 16 amino acids. The ends were cut back, 1 base at V and 0 bases at J, with 10 bases in the middle. The germline CDR1 and CDR2 sequences are LGHDT and YNNKEL (reference sequence). Written as DNA, the CDR3 is TGTGCCAGCAGCCAAGTAGAGATACTAGCCAAAAACATTCAGTACTTC. Amino acids: CASSQVEILAKNIQYF.

The chain has TRBV3-1 (or the pseudogene TRBV3-2) and TRBJ1-5; 7 bases match TRBD1. CDR1 is LGHDT and CDR2 is YNNKEL in the germline V gene (reference sequence). The CDR3 runs 16 residues. V shed 3 bases, J shed 0 bases, and the junction held 5 bases outside the gene matches. In DNA, the CDR3 is TGTGCCAGCAGCCAGTCCAAGGGGGCTAGCAATCAGCCCCAGCATTTT. Encoded protein: CASSQSKGASNQPQHF.

The V and J genes are TRBV11-2 and TRBJ2-1; 12 bases are shared with TRBD1. From germline, CDR1 is SGHAT and CDR2 FQNNGV. With 0 bases clipped from V and 9 bases from J, the junction kept 9 bases outside the gene matches. The CDR3 contains 17 residues. CDR3 sequence reads: CASSLDGDRGLVGEQFF. The CDR3 DNA sequence: TGTGCCAGCAGCTTAGATGGGGACAGGGGGCTTGTCGGTGAGCAGTTCTTC.

This chain connects TRBV7-6 to TRBJ2-3; TRBD2 matches 13 bases. This CDR3 is 18 amino acids long. V gave up 3 bases and J gave up 0 bases; unmatched junction bases: 6. Germline V CDR1 and CDR2: SGHVS, FNYEAQ. CDR3 sequence reads: CASSLQWTSGGSTDTQYF. CDR3 DNA: TGTGCCAGCAGCTTGCAATGGACTAGCGGGGGTAGCACAGATACGCAGTATTTT.

The chain is built from TRBV7-2 and TRBJ2-7; perhaps TRBD2 as D (5 bases). The germline V and J ends were trimmed by 2 bases and 2 bases, with 7 bases remaining between them. The CDR3 is made up of 13 amino acids. Germline CDR1 SGHTA, CDR2 FQGNSA. CDR3 amino acids: CASSLRGTYEQYF. The CDR3 DNA reads TGTGCCAGCAGCTTACGGGGTACCTACGAGCAGTACTTC.

This chain connects TRBV5-4 to TRBJ2-5; 9 bases agree with TRBD1. The CDR3 is 13 residues long. The germline CDR1 and CDR2 sequences are SGHNT and YYREEE (reference sequence). With 4 bases clipped from V and 7 bases from J, the junction kept 5 bases outside the gene matches. The CDR3 reads CASSTPGQGTQYF. In DNA form, the CDR3 reads TGTGCCAGCAGCACACCGGGACAGGGGACCCAGTACTTC.

The chain links TRBV13 to TRBJ1-2, with D possibly being TRBD1 (5 bases). This CDR3 has 19 amino acids. Germline V gene lookup returns CDR1 PRHDT and CDR2 FYEKMQ (reference sequence). Trimming took 5 bases from V and 10 from J, leaving 35 bases between them. The CDR3, as DNA: TGTGCCAGCAGCACCCACAGGACTGTTTACATGGTTGATAGCTTTGACTACACCTTC. Its protein product is CASSTHRTVYMVDSFDYTF. The whole variable domain, filled in from reference TRBV13 and TRBJ1-2, reads AAGVIQSPRHLIKEKRETATLKCYPIPRHDTVYWYQQGPGQDPQFLISFYEKMQSDKGSIPDRFSAQQFSDYHSELNMSSLELGDSALYFCASSTHRTVYMVDSFDYTFGSGTRLTVV.

The chain links TRBV2 to TRBJ2-5, with D unclear. This CDR3 contains 13 residues. V lost 0 bases and J lost 1, with 3 bases in between. The germline CDR1 and CDR2 sequences are SNHLY and FYNNEI. The CDR3 DNA sequence: TGTGCCAGCAGTGAAGCAGCCCAAGAGACCCAGTACTTC. Translated: CASSEAAQETQYF. Based on the CDR3 plus reference TRBV2 and TRBJ2-5, the full variable domain is EPEVTQTPSHQVTQMGQEVILRCVPISNHLYFYWYRQILGQKVEFLVSFYNNEISEKSEIFDDQFSVERPDGSNFTLKIRSTKLEDSAMYFCASSEAAQETQYFGPGTRLLVL.